This is a list of T cell receptor beta chains from one sample in a study of OX40 agonist ivuxolimab in advanced cancers. Only in-frame clones appear in the TCRdb table, and some are missing; sequencing was by immunoSEQ multiplex PCR. The data show 84,000 or so clones, approximately 93% seen once. Specimen: CD4+ or CD8+ T cells sorted from blood, collected in a trial of the OX40 agonist ivuxolimab. Receptor source: an adult with an advanced solid tumor such as melanoma, head and neck, liver or kidney cancer. The CDR3 runs from the conserved cysteine through the conserved F or W. The D gene is left open where the match is weak. Rows may omit the clone size; those that give it use once, few, many or a size class.

v_call	j_call	d_call	clone_size	cdr3_aa	cdr3_nt
TRBV7-9	TRBJ2-2	-	-	CASSLRLGGDRELFF	TGTGCCAGCAGCTTAAGATTGGGCGGGGACCGGGAGCTGTTTTTT
TRBV23-1	TRBJ2-5	TRBD1	-	CASGMTGPRQETQYF	TGCGCCAGCGGGATGACAGGGCCCCGCCAAGAGACCCAGTACTTC
TRBV9	TRBJ2-5	TRBD2	-	CASSATSGIETQYF	TGTGCCAGCAGCGCGACTAGCGGGATTGAGACCCAGTACTTC
TRBV21-1	TRBJ1-1	-	once	CASGPEAFF	TGTGCCAGCGGACCTGAAGCTTTCTTT
TRBV6-1	TRBJ2-3	TRBD2	-	CASSVLAGGPQDTQYF	TGTGCCAGCAGTGTCCTGGCGGGAGGGCCCCAAGATACGCAGTATTTT
TRBV7-3	TRBJ1-1	-	-	CASSLKGPGAEAFF	TGTGCCAGCAGCTTAAAAGGACCCGGCGCTGAAGCTTTCTTT
TRBV2	TRBJ2-3	-	-	CASSEESTDTQYF	TGTGCCAGCAGTGAGGAGAGCACAGATACGCAGTATTTT
TRBV5-6	TRBJ2-7	-	-	CASSSGRSYEQYF	TGTGCCAGCAGCTCCGGACGCTCCTACGAGCAGTACTTC
TRBV6-1	TRBJ1-3	TRBD1	-	CASSGTERGTGVFGNTIYF	TGTGCCAGCAGTGGGACAGAAAGGGGAACAGGGGTCTTTGGAAACACCATATATTTT
TRBV14	TRBJ2-7	TRBD2	-	CASSPGLGYEQYF	TGTGCCAGCAGCCCGGGACTAGGCTACGAGCAGTACTTC
TRBV7-8	TRBJ2-5	-	-	CASSKTVSLETQYF	TGTGCCAGCAGCAAGACGGTCTCTCTGGAGACCCAGTACTTC
TRBV15	TRBJ2-5	-	-	CATSRDPTGNEETQYF	TGTGCCACCAGCAGAGATCCCACAGGGAACGAAGAGACCCAGTACTTC
TRBV29-1	TRBJ2-1	-	-	CSVRGSSYNEQFF	TGCAGCGTGAGGGGGAGCTCCTACAATGAGCAGTTCTTC
TRBV19	TRBJ1-2	-	-	CASSMWRQTKLHGYTF	TGTGCCAGTAGTATGTGGCGACAGACAAAACTGCATGGCTACACCTTC
TRBV6-5	TRBJ1-1	-	-	CASSYGGVPEAFF	TGTGCCAGCAGTTACGGGGGGGTCCCTGAAGCTTTCTTT
TRBV2	TRBJ2-3	TRBD2	once	CASRGTSETRRSSTDTQYF	TGTGCCAGCAGGGGGACTAGCGAGACCAGGAGATCTAGCACAGATACGCAGTATTTT
TRBV15	TRBJ2-3	-	-	CATSRDLEVRAGKVGNTQYF	TGTGCCACCAGCAGAGATCTTGAGGTCCGCGCGGGAAAGGTGGGAAATACGCAGTATTTT
TRBV21-1	TRBJ1-4	-	-	CASSKQGAYFPLAEKLFF	TGTGCCAGCAGCAAACAGGGGGCGTATTTCCCCCTGGCTGAAAAACTGTTTTTT
TRBV7-9	TRBJ2-2	TRBD2	-	CASSSNPTSPGELFF	TGTGCCAGCAGCTCTAATCCGACTAGCCCCGGGGAGCTGTTTTTT
TRBV7-2	TRBJ2-5	-	-	CASSLAPLLQETQYF	TGTGCCAGCAGCTTAGCCCCTCTCCTCCAAGAGACCCAGTACTTC
TRBV5-6	TRBJ2-5	TRBD1	-	CASSFPTGGGKTQYF	TGTGCCAGCAGCTTCCCCACAGGGGGCGGGAAGACCCAGTACTTC
TRBV7-2	TRBJ2-3	-	-	CASSLVTTTDTQYF	TGTGCCAGCAGCTTAGTGACGACGACAGATACGCAGTATTTT
TRBV9	TRBJ2-5	-	-	CASSVAGGQETQYF	TGTGCCAGCAGCGTAGCTGGCGGCCAAGAGACCCAGTACTTC
TRBV4-2	TRBJ2-3	TRBD2	-	CASSFGTSGSLDTQYF	TGTGCCAGCAGCTTTGGGACTAGCGGTAGTCTCGATACGCAGTATTTT
TRBV7-3	TRBJ2-3	TRBD2	-	CASSTTGGGDTQYF	TGTGCCAGCAGCACCACGGGAGGTGGAGATACGCAGTATTTT
TRBV21-1	TRBJ2-6	-	-	CASSSWDTDRSGANVLTF	TGTGCCAGCAGCTCCTGGGATACAGACCGCTCTGGGGCCAACGTCCTGACTTTC
TRBV9	TRBJ2-3	-	-	CASSVDPGPSTDTQYF	TGTGCCAGCAGCGTAGATCCGGGCCCTAGCACAGATACGCAGTATTTT